The 24 T cell receptor beta chains below all came from one sample that was sequenced in a study of cytomegalovirus exposure and HLA in healthy donors. PCR primers comprised 60 Vbeta and 13 Jbeta primers. The table came from immunoSEQ multiplex PCR; TCRdb's copy has only in-frame clones and leaves some out. Of about 130,000 clones listed, over 70% were seen once; the top ten hold approximately 4%. Source material: PBMCs. Every receptor here comes from a man younger than 30 in good health and CMV-seropositive.

This chain joins TRBV7-7 and TRBJ2-5; 10 bases agree with TRBD2. The CDR3 totals 13 residues. CDR1 is SSHAT and CDR2 is FNYEAQ in the germline V gene (reference sequence). Trimming removed 4 bases from V and 13 bases from J; junction bases left unmatched: 9. The CDR3 protein is CASSSDLAGARYF. The CDR3 DNA follows: TGTGCCAGCAGCTCCGACCTAGCGGGGGCCCGGTACTTC.

The genes are TRBV6-1 and TRBJ2-3; TRBD1 might be the D (5 bases). This CDR3 spans 16 amino acids. Germline V gives CDR1 MNHNS, CDR2 SASEGT. V lost 1 base to trimming and J lost 2 bases, with 13 bases between them. CDR3 residues: CASSEVGVHDTDTQYF. Here the CDR3 DNA reads TGTGCCAGCAGTGAAGTAGGGGTGCATGACACAGATACGCAGTATTTT.

The chain couples TRBV19 to TRBJ2-1, with TRBD2 identical over 7 bases. Looked up from germline, CDR1 is LNHDA and CDR2 is SQIVND (reference sequence). CDR3 size: 13 residues. After removal of 8 bases from V and 6 bases from J, the junction contained 7 bases not matched to a gene. This chain's CDR3 is CASSGGAGNEQFF. In nucleotides, the CDR3 is TGTGCCAGTTCGGGGGGAGCCGGCAATGAGCAGTTCTTC.

The gene calls are TRBV5-5 and TRBJ2-2; possibly TRBD2 for D (5 bases). The CDR3 is 16 residues long. V was trimmed by 3 bases and J by 4 bases, leaving 16 bases between them. CDR1 is SGHKS, CDR2 YYEKEE, per germline (reference sequence). CDR3 in DNA: TGTGCCAGCAGCTACCGGGTTCCCGCGGGCACCGGGGAGCTGTTTTTT. It is translated as CASSYRVPAGTGELFF. Full variable domain (rest looked up from reference TRBV5-5 and TRBJ2-2): DAGVTQSPTHLIKTRGQQVTLRCSPISGHKSVSWYQQVLGQGPQFIFQYYEKEERGRGNFPDRFSARQFPNYSSELNVNALLLGDSALYLCASSYRVPAGTGELFFGEGSRLTVL.

This chain uses TRBV5-4 with TRBJ1-2, with D perhaps TRBD1 (5 bases). Trimming removed 2 bases at V and 4 bases at J, with 12 bases between. The V gene's germline CDR1 is SGHNT and CDR2 YYREEE (reference sequence). There are 14 residues in the CDR3. In DNA form, the CDR3 reads TGTGCCAGCAGCTTTAGGGGCATAGGCTATGGCTACACCTTC. Encoded protein: CASSFRGIGYGYTF. Complete variable domain (other parts from reference TRBV5-4 and TRBJ1-2): ETGVTQSPTHLIKTRGQQVTLRCSSQSGHNTVSWYQQALGQGPQFIFQYYREEENGRGNFPPRFSGLQFPNYSSELNVNALELDDSALYLCASSFRGIGYGYTFGSGTRLTVV.

This chain uses TRBV5-1 with TRBJ2-2, with D perhaps TRBD2 (5 bases). The V end was cut by 5 bases, the J end by 0 bases, with 11 bases between. Per germline, CDR1 SGHRS and CDR2 YFSETQ. There are 15 residues in the CDR3. CDR3 region: CASSQRTANTGELFF. In nucleotides, the CDR3 is TGCGCCAGCAGTCAGCGGACGGCGAACACCGGGGAGCTGTTTTTT.

V usage is TRBV19 and J usage is TRBJ2-3; no clear D. The CDR3 runs 16 residues. Per the germline V gene, CDR1 is LNHDA and CDR2 is SQIVND (reference sequence). Between the trimmed V and J ends, which lost 3 bases and 0 bases, there was a span of 13 bases. The CDR3 nucleotides read TGTGCCAGTAGTATTCGAGAGAGAGCTAGCACAGATACGCAGTATTTT. It codes for CASSIRERASTDTQYF.

The chain couples TRBV4-3 to TRBJ2-7; the D is unclear. This CDR3 is 13 amino acids long. Deletions cut 4 bases from V and 2 bases from J, with 9 bases between. The germline V gene encodes CDR1 LGHNA and CDR2 YSLEER. In DNA form, the CDR3 reads TGCGCCAGCAGCCTTAATCTCGCCTACGAGCAGTACTTC. Residues: CASSLNLAYEQYF.

The J gene is TRBJ1-3, the V gene TRBV6-5; 8 nucleotides match TRBD1. Germline CDR1 is MNHEY and CDR2 is SVGAGI. The CDR3 has 15 residues. V lost 4 bases and J lost 4; bases outside the gene matches: 6. The CDR3 nucleotides read TGTGCCAGCAGTTTGGTACCAGGGGGCGGAAACACCATATATTTT. Its protein is CASSLVPGGGNTIYF.

The gene calls are TRBV19 and TRBJ1-1; no clear D gene. This CDR3 region has 14 residues. CDR1 LNHDA and CDR2 SQIVND come from the germline V gene (reference sequence). The V end was cut by 5 bases, the J end by 3 bases, with 13 bases between. The chain's CDR3 is CASSLTTEDTEAFF. As DNA, the CDR3 is TGTGCCAGTAGTCTAACTACCGAGGACACTGAAGCTTTCTTT.

With respect to this clone: With only one base between it and a far larger clone, this is likely a read error. The same CDR3 arises from other DNA sequences in this sample as well. This chain links TRBV5-1 with TRBJ2-1; 9 nucleotides match TRBD2. The length of the CDR3 is 15 residues. CDR1 is SGHRS and CDR2 is YFSETQ in the germline V gene. J gave up 8 bases and V 4 bases, and 10 bases lay outside the gene matches. Here the CDR3 DNA reads TGCGCCAGCAGCCGTGGACTAGCGCTAAAGGATGAGCAGTTCTTC. It is translated as CASSRGLALKDEQFF.

The chain joins TRBV25-1 to TRBJ2-7, with a possible D match to TRBD1 (6 bases). Germline assignment: CDR1 MGHDK and CDR2 SYGVNS. The CDR3 totals 13 residues. Trimming took off 7 bases at V and 3 bases at J, with 13 bases between the two ends. CDR3 sequence reads: CASMSGERYEQYF. The DNA of the CDR3 is TGTGCCAGCATGTCAGGGGAACGCTACGAGCAGTACTTC.

The chain uses TRBV27 and TRBJ2-7; possibly TRBD1 for D (5 bases). The V end lost 4 bases, the J end lost 0 bases, and 16 bases lay between the germline ends. Germline V CDR1 and CDR2: MNHEY, SMNVEV (reference sequence). The CDR3 sequence is 16 residues long. CDR3 sequence: CASSSFRVSGSYEQYF. CDR3 in DNA: TGTGCCAGCAGTTCGTTCAGGGTGTCGGGCTCCTACGAGCAGTACTTC.

The chain employs TRBV29-1 and TRBJ1-2; 12 bases fit TRBD1. Germline CDR1 and CDR2: SQVTM and ANQGSEA. The CDR3 sequence is 16 residues long. V shed 6 bases and J 3 bases; nucleotides not matched to a gene: 11. The CDR3 loop is CSVRTGTGGEDYGYTF. The CDR3 region has the DNA TGCAGCGTGCGAACAGGGACAGGGGGCGAGGACTATGGCTACACCTTC.

V usage is TRBV14 and J usage is TRBJ2-3; 9 positions match TRBD2. With 2 bases clipped from V and 2 bases from J, the junction kept 20 bases outside the gene matches. The CDR3 has 21 amino acids. CDR1 SGHDN and CDR2 FVKESK come from the germline V gene. Here the CDR3 DNA reads TGTGCCAGCAGCCAAATCTCCTTGAGCCCCTCTAGCGGGGAATCCACAGATACGCAGTATTTT. Encoded protein: CASSQISLSPSSGESTDTQYF.

The J gene is TRBJ1-6, the V gene TRBV7-2, with D possibly being TRBD1 (5 bases). The CDR3 length is 18 residues. Germline V gene lookup returns CDR1 SGHTA and CDR2 FQGNSA. The V end lost 4 bases, the J end lost 1 base, and 17 bases lay between the germline ends. This CDR3 reads CASSSGWGGVSYNSPLHF. Written as DNA, the CDR3 is TGTGCCAGCAGCTCGGGGTGGGGGGGAGTTTCCTATAATTCACCCCTCCACTTT. The full variable domain, rest sourced from reference TRBV7-2 and TRBJ1-6, is GAGVSQSPSNKVTEKGKDVELRCDPISGHTALYWYRQSLGQGLEFLIYFQGNSAPDKSGLPSDRFSAERTGGSVSTLTIQRTQQEDSAVYLCASSSGWGGVSYNSPLHFGNGTRLTVT.

The V call is TRBV6-5, the J call TRBJ2-5; no clear D. Germline CDR1 is MNHEY and CDR2 is SVGAGI. This CDR3 is built from 16 residues. The ends were cut back, 2 bases at V and 3 bases at J, with 16 bases in the middle. Here the CDR3 reads CASSYLAAEEKETQYF. The CDR3 nucleotides are TGTGCCAGCAGTTACCTGGCGGCAGAAGAGAAAGAGACCCAGTACTTC.

V and J are TRBV7-8 and TRBJ1-2, with TRBD1 as a possible D gene (5 bases). Trimming left V 0 bases short and J 7 bases short, with 18 bases between. CDR1 SGHVS and CDR2 FQNEAQ come from the germline V gene. CDR3 size: 16 residues. The CDR3 reads CASSLALDRGSSGYTF. DNA of the CDR3: TGTGCCAGCAGCTTAGCTTTAGATAGGGGATCCTCTGGCTACACCTTC.

This clone came up a few times. The J gene is TRBJ2-6, the V gene TRBV4-3, with a possible D match to TRBD1 (6 bases). Germline V gives CDR1 LGHNA, CDR2 YSLEER. V lost 0 bases to trimming and J lost 2 bases, with 8 bases between them. CDR3 length equals 16 residues. CDR3 loop: CASSQDGGAGANVLTF. The DNA for the CDR3 is TGCGCCAGCAGCCAAGATGGGGGCGCTGGGGCCAACGTCCTGACTTTC.

To note about this clone: One junction end does not reproduce the germline sequence, and a read error may be involved. This chain uses TRBV7-2 with TRBJ2-1; maybe TRBD2 (6 bases). The CDR3 contains 14 residues. CDR1 is SGHTA, CDR2 FQGNSA, per germline. CDR3 sequence (DNA): TGTGCCAGCATCGGAGGGCTGTGGGGCAATGAGCGGTTCTTC. Translating it yields CASIGGLWGNERFF.

The genes are TRBV27 and TRBJ2-1, with 7 positions matching TRBD1. V dropped 4 bases and J dropped 6; count of bases not matched to a gene: 9. Germline CDR1 and CDR2: MNHEY and SMNVEV (reference sequence). The CDR3 is made up of 15 amino acids. The CDR3 here is CASSSLRDSVNEQFF. As DNA, the CDR3 is TGTGCCAGCAGTTCCCTCCGGGACAGCGTCAATGAGCAGTTCTTC.

In its sample, this clone was seen a few times. The V and J genes are TRBV30 and TRBJ2-3, with 8 bases aligning to TRBD2. CDR1 is GTSNPN, CDR2 SVGIG, per germline (reference sequence). V shed 2 bases, J shed 3 bases, and the junction held 10 bases outside the gene matches. This CDR3 is built from 16 residues. Here the CDR3 reads CAWSPGTRGGTDTQYF. CDR3 nucleotides: TGTGCCTGGAGTCCCGGGACTAGAGGTGGGACAGATACGCAGTATTTT.

The rearrangement joins TRBV4-1 to TRBJ2-7; D remains ambiguous. Per the germline V gene, CDR1 is MGHRA and CDR2 is YSYEKL. The CDR3 extends over 14 amino acids. Trimming shortened V by 1 base and J by 4 bases, and 11 bases separated the two germline ends. CDR3 in DNA: TGCGCCAGCAGCCAAGGGGTTTTGAGGTACGAGCAGTACTTC. Encoded protein: CASSQGVLRYEQYF.

V is TRBV7-2 and J is TRBJ2-7; maybe TRBD2 (5 bases). There are 13 residues in the CDR3. The germline CDR1 and CDR2 sequences are SGHTA and FQGNSA. Between the trimmed V and J ends, which lost 5 bases and 2 bases, there was a span of 10 bases. Here the CDR3 reads CASSQDGAYEQYF. CDR3 nucleotide sequence: TGTGCCAGCAGCCAAGACGGGGCCTACGAGCAGTACTTC. The full variable domain, with the rest looked up from reference TRBV7-2 and TRBJ2-7, is GAGVSQSPSNKVTEKGKDVELRCDPISGHTALYWYRQSLGQGLEFLIYFQGNSAPDKSGLPSDRFSAERTGGSVSTLTIQRTQQEDSAVYLCASSQDGAYEQYFGPGTRLTVT.